This TCR beta chain was captured by sequencing in a study of identical twins. TCRdb redid the calling of the 5' RACE reads with MiXCR, one entry per CDR3 protein. This sample has 450,000 or so distinct CDR3 sequences, with 14% found just once. This clonotype was observed many times. Trimming shortened V by 3 bases and J by 0 bases, and 9 bases separated the two germline ends. This CDR3 region has 15 residues. The germline CDR1 and CDR2 sequences are MRHNA and SNTAGT. The data also belong to a second study, concerning yellow fever vaccine responses in identical twins.

The receptor comes from a woman aged 18-30 years in good health. The specimen was CD4+ T cells sorted from blood. The chain links TRBV6-4 to TRBJ2-1; D gene uncertain. The CDR3 protein is CASSETGSSYNEQFF. The CDR3 coding sequence is TGTGCCAGCAGTGAGACTGGTAGCTCCTACAATGAGCAGTTCTTC.